The T cell receptor (beta chain) under discussion was sequenced for a study of shared clonotypes between healthy human individuals. Profiling relied on immunoSEQ multiplex PCR, and the TCRdb table lists in-frame clones only, not all of them. This table holds roughly 2.5 million clones, around nine tenths found once. Germline V lookup: CDR1 SGHTA, CDR2 FQGNSA. Deletions cut 1 base from V and 1 base from J, with 10 bases between. This CDR3 comprises 15 residues. The chain links TRBV7-2 to TRBJ2-5; TRBD2 is a possible D gene (5 bases). What was sequenced was naive CD4+ T cells sorted from blood. This sample's subset: CD45RA+ positively selected. The sequence was collected from a man younger than 30 in good health. CDR3 sequence reads: CASSLEAESQETQYF. CDR3 sequence (DNA): TGTGCCAGCAGCTTAGAAGCGGAGTCCCAAGAGACCCAGTACTTC. The entire variable domain, with the rest obtained from reference TRBV7-2 and TRBJ2-5, is as follows: GAGVSQSPSNKVTEKGKDVELRCDPISGHTALYWYRQSLGQGLEFLIYFQGNSAPDKSGLPSDRFSAERTGGSVSTLTIQRTQQEDSAVYLCASSLEAESQETQYFGPGTRLLVL.